This is a list of T cell receptor beta chains from one sample in a study of T cell responses to AZD1222 COVID-19 vaccine. Assay used: immunoSEQ multiplex PCR; TCRdb lists only in-frame clones, some missing. The sample records 70,000 to 90,000 clones, around nine tenths being singletons. Sequencing was performed on peripheral blood, taken on day 0 of AZD1222 vaccination. The receptors shown here come from an adult in good health. Both conserved end residues are part of each CDR3. The order of the fields is D gene, clone size, V gene, J gene, CDR3 DNA, CDR3 protein. The D gene is left open where the match is weak. Size is omitted from some rows. Given values are once, few, many or a class for expanded clones.

NA	NA	TRBV11-3	TRBJ2-1	TGTGCCAGCAGCTTAGCGTCGTGGGGCTCCTACAATGAGCAGTTCTTC	CASSLASWGSYNEQFF
TRBD2	NA	TRBV5-1	TRBJ2-7	TGCGCCAGCAGTAGAGCGGGAGGCTCCTACGAGCAGTACTTC	CASSRAGGSYEQYF
TRBD2	NA	TRBV7-2	TRBJ2-5	TGTGCCAGCAGCTCACTAACTAGCGGGAGGGAGGAGACCCAGTACTTC	CASSSLTSGREETQYF
NA	NA	TRBV30	TRBJ2-7	TGTGCCTTTGGAGCATTAACAGGGTCCTACGAGCAGTACTTC	CAFGALTGSYEQYF
NA	NA	TRBV5-5	TRBJ1-6	TGTGCCAGCAGCACGGTTGGGTTTAATTCACCCCTCCACTTT	CASSTVGFNSPLHF
NA	NA	TRBV14	TRBJ2-3	TGTGCCAGCAGCCAAGATACAGGCGTGAGCACAGATACGCAGTATTTT	CASSQDTGVSTDTQYF
NA	NA	TRBV12-5	TRBJ1-1	TGTGCTAGTGGTAGGGAGGTAGGTGAAGCTTTCTTT	CASGREVGEAFF
TRBD1	NA	TRBV28	TRBJ1-5	TGTGCCAGCAGTTACAGGACAGGGAACAATCAGCCCCAGCATTTT	CASSYRTGNNQPQHF
TRBD2	NA	TRBV19	TRBJ2-1	TGTGCCAGTAGTCGGCTAGCGGGAGGAGTAGGTGAGCAGTTCTTC	CASSRLAGGVGEQFF
NA	NA	TRBV5-1	TRBJ2-7	TGCGCCAGCAGGCGGGACTTATCCTACGAGCAGTACTTC	CASRRDLSYEQYF
NA	NA	TRBV14	TRBJ1-6	TGTGCCAGCAGCCACCACCTAACGGGACAACTTAATTCACCCCTCCACTTT	CASSHHLTGQLNSPLHF
NA	NA	TRBV23-1	TRBJ2-7	TGCGCCAGCAGTCGAGGGGATTATGGTTCCTACGAGCAGTACTTC	CASSRGDYGSYEQYF
NA	NA	TRBV11-2	TRBJ1-1	TGTGCCAGCAGCGCTAGGGTTTCTCGTGAAGCTTTCTTT	CASSARVSREAFF
NA	NA	TRBV28	TRBJ2-7	TGTGCCAGCTCCCCTGATCCCTACGAGCAGTACTTC	CASSPDPYEQYF
NA	NA	TRBV28	TRBJ2-2	TGTGCCACCGCAGGACAGAACACCGGGGAGCTGTTTTTT	CATAGQNTGELFF
NA	NA	TRBV28	TRBJ2-5	TGTGCCAGCAGCTCGGACAGTGTCCAAGAGACCCAGTACTTC	CASSSDSVQETQYF
NA	NA	TRBV7-2	TRBJ2-6	TGTGCCAGCAGCTCGGCAGGGCAGCCTGGGGCCAACGTCCTGACTTTC	CASSSAGQPGANVLTF
NA	NA	TRBV5-4	TRBJ1-2	TGTGCCAGCAGCACAGGGACGGAAGGCTACACCTTC	CASSTGTEGYTF
NA	NA	TRBV7-3	TRBJ2-7	TGTGCCAGCAGCGCGTACAGGGGAGGCGAGCAGTACTTC	CASSAYRGGEQYF
NA	NA	TRBV4-1	TRBJ1-3	TGCGCCAGCAGCCAGTCCACAGGGATGGGAAACACCATATATTTT	CASSQSTGMGNTIYF
NA	NA	TRBV2	TRBJ1-5	TGTGCCAGCAGTGATGTCGGGGTCCCTCAGCCCCAGCATTTT	CASSDVGVPQPQHF
NA	NA	TRBV7-9	TRBJ1-5	TGTGCCAGCAGCTCCGCGGGGGGCGCGGTGTTGCAGCCCCAGCATTTT	CASSSAGGAVLQPQHF
NA	NA	TRBV28	TRBJ1-4	TGTGCCAGCAGTTTTCAGTATGAAAAACTGTTTTTT	CASSFQYEKLFF
NA	NA	TRBV6-5	TRBJ2-2	TGTGCCAGCTCCAGGCAGGGCGCCACCCGGGAGCTGTTTTTT	CASSRQGATRELFF
TRBD1	NA	TRBV13	TRBJ1-6	TGTGCCAGCAGCTTGGACAGGGGGAATTCACCCCTCCACTTT	CASSLDRGNSPLHF
TRBD1	NA	TRBV5-1	TRBJ2-7	TGCGCCAGCAGCCCAGACAGGGCGAGGTACGAGCAGTACTTC	CASSPDRARYEQYF
NA	NA	TRBV4-1	TRBJ1-3	TGCGCCAGCAGCCCCGCAATGGGCTCTGGAAACACCATATATTTT	CASSPAMGSGNTIYF
TRBD1	NA	TRBV28	TRBJ1-6	TGTGCCAGCCTACCGGGACAGGGGAATTCACCCCTCCACTTT	CASLPGQGNSPLHF
TRBD1	NA	TRBV5-1	TRBJ2-3	TGCGCCAGCAGCTTGGCTTTAGGGGGCTCAGATACGCAGTATTTT	CASSLALGGSDTQYF
NA	NA	TRBV4-2	TRBJ1-6	TGTGCCAGCAGCCAAGTCGCGACACTCTATAATTCACCCCTCCACTTT	CASSQVATLYNSPLHF
NA	many	TRBV6-5	TRBJ2-1	TGTGCCAGCACCAGAGCGGTTGGCTCCTACAATGAGCAGTTCTTC	CASTRAVGSYNEQFF
NA	NA	TRBV24-1	TRBJ1-5	TGTGCCACCAAACAGGCTTGGGGCAATCAGCCCCAGCATTTT	CATKQAWGNQPQHF
TRBD1	NA	TRBV6-1	TRBJ1-2	TGTGCCAGCAGTGAAAGCGGACAGGTATGGGTCTATGGCTACACCTTC	CASSESGQVWVYGYTF
TRBD2	NA	TRBV24-1	TRBJ2-5	TGTGCCACCAGTGACCCCCGAAGCCTAGCGGCCGCACAAGAGACCCAGTACTTC	CATSDPRSLAAAQETQYF